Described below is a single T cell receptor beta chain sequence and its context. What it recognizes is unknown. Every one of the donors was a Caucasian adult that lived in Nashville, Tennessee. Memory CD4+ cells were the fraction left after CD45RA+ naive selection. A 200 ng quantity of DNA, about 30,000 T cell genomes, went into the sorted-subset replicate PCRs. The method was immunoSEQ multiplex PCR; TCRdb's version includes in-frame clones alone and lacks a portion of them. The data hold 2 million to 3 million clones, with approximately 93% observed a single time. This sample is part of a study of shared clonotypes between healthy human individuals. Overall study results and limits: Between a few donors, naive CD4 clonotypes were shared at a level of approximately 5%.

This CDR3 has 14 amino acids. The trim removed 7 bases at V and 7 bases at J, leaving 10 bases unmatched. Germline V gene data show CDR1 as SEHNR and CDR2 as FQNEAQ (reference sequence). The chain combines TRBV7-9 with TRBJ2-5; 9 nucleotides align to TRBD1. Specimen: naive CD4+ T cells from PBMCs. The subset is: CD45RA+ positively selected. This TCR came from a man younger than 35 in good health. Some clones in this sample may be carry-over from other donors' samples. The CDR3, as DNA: TGTGCCAGCATCGAGGGGACAGGGAAGATGACCCAGTACTTC. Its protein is CASIEGTGKMTQYF.